Listed below are T cell receptor beta chains from one sample, sequenced in a study of OX40 agonist ivuxolimab in advanced cancers. Sequenced by immunoSEQ multiplex PCR; TCRdb stores in-frame clones only, minus some. The sample shows around 62,000 clones, roughly 91% of them seen only once. The sequences come from CD4+ or CD8+ T cells sorted from blood, collected in a trial of the OX40 agonist ivuxolimab. The receptors were gathered from an adult with an advanced solid tumor such as melanoma, head and neck, liver or kidney cancer. The CDR3 runs from the conserved cysteine through the conserved F or W. D genes are given only for firm matches. Clone size, where shown, is once, few, many, or a class for clones that have expanded.

v_gene	j_gene	d_gene	abundance	CDR3nt	CDR3aa
TRBV19	TRBJ2-4	.	.	TGTGCCAGTAGTAACCGGGCCCAAGATGGGATTCAGTACTTC	CASSNRAQDGIQYF
TRBV5-1	TRBJ1-2	.	.	TGCGCCAGCAGCCAGAGAGACAACTATGGCTACACCTTC	CASSQRDNYGYTF
TRBV30	TRBJ2-3	TRBD2	.	TGTGCCTGGAGTCGGCGGGGCGGGGGGACAGATACGCAGTATTTT	CAWSRRGGGTDTQYF
TRBV6-5	TRBJ2-3	TRBD1	.	TGTGCCAGCAGTTACCGGGACAGGGGTGCAGATACGCAGTATTTT	CASSYRDRGADTQYF
TRBV15	TRBJ1-2	TRBD1	.	TGTGCCACCAGCAGAGTCGGGACAGGAGCCTATGGCTACACCTTC	CATSRVGTGAYGYTF
TRBV28	TRBJ2-5	.	.	TGTGCCAGCAGTTTAGGAGGGGTGGGAGAGACCCAGTACTTC	CASSLGGVGETQYF
TRBV30	TRBJ1-1	TRBD1	few	TGTGCCTGGAGGGGACAGGGGAACACTGAAGCTTTCTTT	CAWRGQGNTEAFF
TRBV5-1	TRBJ2-7	TRBD1	.	TGCGCCAGCAGCTTGGGGCAGGGGGCGAGCGAGCAGTACTTC	CASSLGQGASEQYF
TRBV5-8	TRBJ1-4	TRBD1	.	TGTGCCAGCAGCGCGGGAAGAAGGACAGGAACCGAAAAACTGTTTTTT	CASSAGRRTGTEKLFF
TRBV5-6	TRBJ1-3	.	.	TGTGCCAGCAGCTCGCTCTTGACAGGTGGAAACACCATATATTTT	CASSSLLTGGNTIYF
TRBV5-1	TRBJ2-7	TRBD1	.	TGCGCCAGCAGCCCAACAGTGACAGGGGACTACGAGCAGTACTTC	CASSPTVTGDYEQYF
TRBV5-5	TRBJ1-1	TRBD1	.	TGTGCCAGCAACTGGCGGACAGGGAACACTGAAGCTTTCTTT	CASNWRTGNTEAFF
TRBV29-1	TRBJ1-3	.	once	TGCAGCGTGGACAGTGTGTCCAGGAACACCATATATTTT	CSVDSVSRNTIYF
TRBV4-2	TRBJ2-2	.	.	TGTGCCAGCAGCCAAACTAGGAACACAGGGAACACCGGGGAGCTGTTTTTT	CASSQTRNTGNTGELFF
TRBV6-1	TRBJ1-3	TRBD1	once	TGTGCCAGCAGAACGGGACAGGGAATCGGAAACACCATATATTTT	CASRTGQGIGNTIYF
TRBV10-3	TRBJ2-3	TRBD2	once	TGTGCCATCAGCGGTCCTAGCGGGGGGTCTAGCACAGATACGCAGTATTTT	CAISGPSGGSSTDTQYF
TRBV18	TRBJ2-3	.	.	TGTGCCAGCTCACCACTCGGGGGTATGGAAACAGATACGCAGTATTTT	CASSPLGGMETDTQYF
TRBV5-1	TRBJ1-1	.	.	TGCGCCAGCAGCCTGCTATCCCGGGCCTCAAACCCGAACACTGAAGCTTTCTTT	CASSLLSRASNPNTEAFF
TRBV4-1	TRBJ2-5	.	.	TGCGCCAGCAGCCACGGGGGGACCCAGTACTTC	CASSHGGTQYF
TRBV6-7	TRBJ1-6	.	few	TGTGCCAGCACCCAGGCCACAGGGCCGCTTAATTCACCCCTCCACTTT	CASTQATGPLNSPLHF
TRBV2	TRBJ1-1	.	.	TGTGCCAGCACTTTAGGGAGGCCTGAAGCTTTCTTT	CASTLGRPEAFF
TRBV9	TRBJ2-7	TRBD1	.	TGTGCCAGCAGCCCCGGACAGGGGGGGTACGAGCAGTACTTC	CASSPGQGGYEQYF
TRBV30	TRBJ1-1	.	.	TGTGCCTGGAGCCGAGCGAACACTGAAGCTTTCTTT	CAWSRANTEAFF
TRBV18	TRBJ2-5	.	.	TGTGCCAGCTCACCACCGCGGCAGACTTTCTCAGAGACCCAGTACTTC	CASSPPRQTFSETQYF
TRBV5-4	TRBJ2-1	.	.	TGTGCCAGCAGCTTGGCATGGGGAGCTGCCTACAATGAGCAGTTCTTC	CASSLAWGAAYNEQFF
TRBV10-1	TRBJ1-2	.	.	TGCGCCAGCAGCCCAACAACAGGCCCTAACTATGGCTACACCTTC	CASSPTTGPNYGYTF
TRBV5-4	TRBJ1-3	TRBD1	once	TGTGCCAGCAGCTTGGCCGGGGGGACAGCGCTCCTATATTTT	CASSLAGGTALLYF
TRBV2	TRBJ1-3	.	once	TGTGCCAGCACCGGGACCGTCGCGGGAAACACCATATATTTT	CASTGTVAGNTIYF
TRBV27	TRBJ2-1	.	.	TGTGCCAGCAGTTTCGGCACTAGTTATGAGCAGTTCTTC	CASSFGTSYEQFF
TRBV6-5	TRBJ1-1	.	.	TGTGCCAGCTCCGGAGTGAACACTGAAGCTTTCTTT	CASSGVNTEAFF
TRBV7-2	TRBJ1-6	.	.	TGTGCCAGCAGCCTAGGGGCCTATAATTCACCCCTCCACTTT	CASSLGAYNSPLHF
TRBV7-6	TRBJ2-7	TRBD2	once	TGTGCCAGCAGTCCCGGACTAGCTGGCTACGAGCAGTACTTC	CASSPGLAGYEQYF
TRBV2	TRBJ1-2	.	.	TGTGCCAGCAGTGAAACGGGACTCCCAGGCTATGGCTACACCTTC	CASSETGLPGYGYTF
TRBV5-4	TRBJ2-1	TRBD1	.	TGTGCCAGCAGCCGGACAGGGGGGCATGAGCAGTTCTTC	CASSRTGGHEQFF
TRBV4-3	TRBJ1-2	.	.	TGCGCCAGCAGCCCGGGAGTTTACTATGGCTACACCTTC	CASSPGVYYGYTF
TRBV5-4	TRBJ2-6	.	few	TGTGCCAGCAGCTTGTGGGGGGTTTCTGGGGCCAACGTCCTGACTTTC	CASSLWGVSGANVLTF
TRBV5-4	TRBJ2-5	.	.	TGTGCCAGCAGCCCGGTCACAGGGAACCAAGAGACCCAGTACTTC	CASSPVTGNQETQYF
TRBV11-3	TRBJ2-7	.	.	TGTGCCAGCAGCTTAAGGGGTGGCCACGAGCAGTACTTC	CASSLRGGHEQYF
TRBV7-6	TRBJ2-1	.	.	TGTGCCAGCAGCAACCCCAGGGGCTCCTACAATGAGCAGTTCTTC	CASSNPRGSYNEQFF
TRBV27	TRBJ1-3	.	.	TGTGCCAGCAGTTTACGGGCAGGGCCCCTCTTCTCTGGAAACACCATATATTTT	CASSLRAGPLFSGNTIYF
TRBV7-2	TRBJ2-5	.	.	TGTGCCAGCCAAAACGACGGGGCCCTGGGCGAGACCCAGTACTTC	CASQNDGALGETQYF
TRBV7-7	TRBJ1-5	.	.	TGTGCTAGCAGCTCCACCCCCAATCAGCCCCAGCATTTT	CASSSTPNQPQHF
TRBV7-9	TRBJ2-4	.	.	TGTGCCAGCAGTTCTGACAGCAGAGTCATTCAGTACTTC	CASSSDSRVIQYF
TRBV27	TRBJ2-7	.	.	TGTGCCAGCAGTCCTCAGGGTCGCGAGCAGTACTTC	CASSPQGREQYF
TRBV7-2	TRBJ2-1	.	once	TGTGCCAGCAGCTTAAAATCGGGCGGTTACAATGAGCAGTTCTTC	CASSLKSGGYNEQFF
TRBV18	TRBJ2-6	.	.	TGTGCCAGCTCACCAGAGCAGCCTTCTGGGGCCAACGTCCTGACTTTC	CASSPEQPSGANVLTF
TRBV15	TRBJ2-1	.	once	TGTGCCACGAGCCCTCGGGGGATCTACAATGAGCAGTTCTTC	CATSPRGIYNEQFF
TRBV19	TRBJ2-1	.	.	TGTGCCAGTAGCCCGGACTCGAAGATGCCTCCGCAGTTCTTC	CASSPDSKMPPQFF
TRBV19	TRBJ2-7	TRBD1	.	TGTGCCAGTAGTCCCACAAACGGGACAGCTTCCTACGAGCAGTACTTC	CASSPTNGTASYEQYF
TRBV5-1	TRBJ1-1	TRBD1	.	TGCGCCAGCAGCCGAACTCAGGGACAGAAGAACACTGAAGCTTTCTTT	CASSRTQGQKNTEAFF
TRBV14	TRBJ2-1	TRBD2	once	TGTGCCAGCAGCCCAGGGACTAATTTGAATGAGCAGTTCTTC	CASSPGTNLNEQFF
TRBV25-1	TRBJ1-2	.	.	TGTGCCTCCCGGGGGGCGCAGTATGGCTACACCTTC	CASRGAQYGYTF
TRBV10-2	TRBJ1-1	.	.	TGCGCCAGCAGAGTACAGGGTACTGAAGCTTTCTTT	CASRVQGTEAFF
TRBV5-1	TRBJ1-5	.	.	TGCGCCAGCAGCTCGGACGGAAATCAGCCCCAGCATTTT	CASSSDGNQPQHF
TRBV5-6	TRBJ1-2	.	.	TGTGCCAGCAGCTTGACCGGACAGCCCTATGGCTACACCTTC	CASSLTGQPYGYTF
TRBV7-2	TRBJ2-1	.	.	TGTGCCAGCAGCTTCGAGAAAAAAGGGAAGGGGTTCTTC	CASSFEKKGKGFF
TRBV13	TRBJ2-1	TRBD2	once	TGTGCCAGCAGCTTAAGAGCGGGGGGCGGTGGCAATGAGCAGTTCTTC	CASSLRAGGGGNEQFF
TRBV19	TRBJ1-2	.	.	TGTGCCAGTAGTCAACAGGGAGGGTATGGCTACACCTTC	CASSQQGGYGYTF
TRBV6-6	TRBJ1-6	.	.	TGTGCCAGCAGTTCCCCACGGGAGTCACCCCTCCACTTT	CASSSPRESPLHF